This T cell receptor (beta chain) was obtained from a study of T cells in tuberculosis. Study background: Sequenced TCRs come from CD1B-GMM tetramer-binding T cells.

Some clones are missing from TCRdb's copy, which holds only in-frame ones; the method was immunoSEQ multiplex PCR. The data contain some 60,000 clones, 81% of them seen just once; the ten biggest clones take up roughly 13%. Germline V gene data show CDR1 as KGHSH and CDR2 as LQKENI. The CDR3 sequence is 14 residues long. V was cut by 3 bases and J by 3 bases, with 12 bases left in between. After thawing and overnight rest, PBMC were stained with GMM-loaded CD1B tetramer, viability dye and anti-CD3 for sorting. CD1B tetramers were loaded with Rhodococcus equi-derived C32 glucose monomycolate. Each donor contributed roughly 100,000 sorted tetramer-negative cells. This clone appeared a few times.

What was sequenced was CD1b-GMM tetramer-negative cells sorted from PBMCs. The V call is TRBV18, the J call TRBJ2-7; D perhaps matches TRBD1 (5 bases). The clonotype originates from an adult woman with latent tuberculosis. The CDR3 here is CASSPSPGNYEQYF. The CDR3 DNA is TGTGCCAGCTCACCTTCTCCAGGGAACTACGAGCAGTACTTC.